A selection of T cell receptor beta chains follows, all from one sample in a study of cytomegalovirus exposure and HLA in healthy donors. The repertoire was sequenced with immunoSEQ multiplex PCR; TCRdb's copy has only in-frame clones and lacks some. This table has about 89,000 clones, roughly 80% appearing once. Material: PBMCs. Every receptor here comes from a man aged 30-40 years in good health and CMV-seronegative. The CDR3 runs from the conserved cysteine through the conserved F or W. D genes are given only for firm matches. The size field is filled for only some rows; it gives once, few, many or a size class.

v_call	j_call	clone_size	d_call	cdr3_aa	cdr3_nt
TRBV9	TRBJ2-6	-	-	CASSVARDSGANVLTF	TGTGCCAGCAGCGTAGCACGGGACTCTGGGGCCAACGTCCTGACTTTC
TRBV14	TRBJ1-1	-	TRBD1	CASSRGTVEAFF	TGTGCCAGCAGCCGAGGGACAGTTGAAGCTTTCTTT
TRBV6-1	TRBJ1-1	few	TRBD1	CATSGQANTEAFF	TGTGCCACCTCGGGACAGGCGAACACTGAAGCTTTCTTT
TRBV27	TRBJ2-7	-	-	CASSLSMGAEGEQYF	TGTGCCAGCAGTTTATCTATGGGCGCGGAGGGGGAGCAGTACTTC
TRBV5-6	TRBJ1-1	few	-	CASSLITGEAFF	TGTGCCAGCAGCTTGATTACGGGAGAAGCTTTCTTT
TRBV27	TRBJ2-5	-	-	CASSLRGLETQYF	TGTGCCAGCAGTTTACGGGGGTTGGAGACCCAGTACTTC
TRBV11-2	TRBJ2-7	-	-	CASSHRRLYEQYF	TGTGCCAGCAGCCACCGAAGACTCTACGAGCAGTACTTC
TRBV29-1	TRBJ1-1	-	-	CSVADSEAFF	TGCAGCGTTGCAGACAGTGAAGCTTTCTTT
TRBV6-6	TRBJ2-1	-	TRBD1	CASSSPRTGNNEQFF	TGTGCCAGCAGTTCCCCACGGACAGGAAACAATGAGCAGTTCTTC
TRBV7-6	TRBJ2-5	-	-	CASSSAGQSGETQYF	TGTGCCAGCAGCTCCGCGGGACAGTCGGGCGAGACCCAGTACTTC
TRBV5-1	TRBJ1-1	few	-	CASSLALGGNTEAFF	TGCGCCAGCAGCTTGGCTTTAGGGGGGAACACTGAAGCTTTCTTT
TRBV7-8	TRBJ1-5	few	TRBD1	CASSPGTGNNQPQHF	TGTGCCAGCAGCCCCGGGACAGGGAACAATCAGCCCCAGCATTTT
TRBV7-9	TRBJ1-4	-	TRBD1	CASSLARGRDEKLFF	TGTGCCAGCAGCTTAGCGAGGGGGCGCGATGAAAAACTGTTTTTT
TRBV7-9	TRBJ1-3	-	-	CASSLEGGTGNTIYF	TGTGCCAGCAGCTTAGAAGGGGGAACTGGAAACACCATATATTTT
TRBV7-9	TRBJ1-2	once	TRBD1	CASSLGQALGGGYTF	TGTGCCAGCAGCTTGGGACAGGCGCTGGGTGGTGGCTACACCTTC
TRBV29-1	TRBJ2-7	-	TRBD1	CSVEGTGGLEQYF	TGCAGCGTTGAAGGGACAGGGGGCTTAGAGCAGTACTTC
TRBV25-1	TRBJ1-2	once	TRBD1	CASSGDRGGYTF	TGTGCCAGCAGTGGAGACAGGGGGGGCTACACCTTC
TRBV4-2	TRBJ1-5	-	TRBD1	CASSQGQGENQPQHF	TGTGCCAGCAGCCAAGGACAGGGGGAAAATCAGCCCCAGCATTTT
TRBV5-1	TRBJ1-6	-	TRBD1	CASSRTGRNSPLHF	TGCGCCAGCAGCCGGACAGGGCGGAATTCACCCCTCCACTTT
TRBV5-1	TRBJ1-2	-	TRBD1	CASSGTGVPVYGYTF	TGCGCCAGCAGCGGGACAGGGGTTCCCGTTTATGGCTACACCTTC
TRBV5-1	TRBJ2-1	-	TRBD1	CASSFTGGAYNEQFF	TGCGCCAGCAGCTTCACAGGGGGCGCCTACAATGAGCAGTTCTTC
TRBV19	TRBJ1-1	few	-	CASRYRNTEAFF	TGTGCCAGTAGGTACAGGAACACTGAAGCTTTCTTT
TRBV7-3	TRBJ2-1	-	-	CASRQGSAYNEQFF	TGTGCCAGCAGGCAGGGAAGTGCCTACAATGAGCAGTTCTTC
TRBV28	TRBJ1-4	-	TRBD1	CASSSPGGLSEKLFF	TGTGCCAGCAGTTCCCCAGGGGGGTTGAGTGAAAAACTGTTTTTT